This T cell receptor (beta chain) was captured by sequencing in a study of identical twins. Template switching (which added a universal primer site) was used, and cDNA carried unique molecular identifiers. Using its own MiXCR run on the 5' RACE reads, TCRdb lists one record per CDR3 protein. The repertoire holds 1.5 million or so distinct CDR3 sequences, with less than 35% as singletons. General study findings and limits: Monozygotic twins shared more out-of-frame TCR alpha than recombination models predicted. Twins' excess sharing was less marked for out-of-frame beta sequences.

The CDR3 consists of 13 residues. J lost 6 bases, V lost 3 bases, and 4 bases had no gene match. Germline values: CDR1 DFQATT, CDR2 SNEGSKA (reference sequence). This clonotype was recorded a few times. Its antigen is not identified. This sequence was found in a newborn girl in good health. This rearrangement joins TRBV20-1 to TRBJ1-5; 8 nucleotides align to TRBD1. Source material: cord blood. The DNA for the CDR3 is TGCAGTGCTAGGGTTCAGGGGGCTCAGCCCCAGCATTTT. It encodes CSARVQGAQPQHF.